Following are 29 T cell receptor beta chains from one sample sequenced in a study of PD-1 blockade in mismatch repair-deficient tumors. Assay: immunoSEQ multiplex PCR; the TCRdb copy retains only in-frame clones and omits some. The profile shows about 19,000 clones, about four fifths of them singletons. Specimen: PBMCs, collected 52 weeks after starting pembrolizumab. The source of these receptors is an adult with mismatch repair-deficient cancer.

This clone occurred once. This chain joins TRBV7-3 and TRBJ2-2; tentative D call: TRBD1 (6 bases). This CDR3 is 13 amino acids long. The ends were cut back, 1 base at V and 7 bases at J, with 7 bases in the middle. Per the germline V gene, CDR1 is SGHTA and CDR2 is FQGTGA. CDR3: CASSLRGRGELFF. The DNA for the CDR3 is TGTGCCAGCAGCTTAAGGGGGCGCGGGGAGCTGTTTTTT.

The V call is TRBV7-3, the J call TRBJ2-3, with TRBD2 matching over 11 bases. V lost 5 bases, J lost 4 bases, and 5 bases stayed unmatched. Germline CDR1 reads SGHTA; CDR2 reads FQGTGA. The CDR3 loop spans 15 amino acids. In DNA, the CDR3 is TGTGCCAGCAGCCTGGGACTAGCGGACTCAGATACGCAGTATTTT. Protein product: CASSLGLADSDTQYF.

The chain couples TRBV19 to TRBJ2-1; 11 nucleotides align to TRBD2. The CDR3 runs to 14 residues. Germline V CDR1 and CDR2: LNHDA, SQIVND (reference sequence). The V segment lost 7 bases and the J segment 4 bases; nucleotides outside the gene matches: 3. The DNA for the CDR3 is TGTGCCAGTAAGGGACTAGCGGAATACAATGAGCAGTTCTTC. Translation: CASKGLAEYNEQFF.

The chain combines TRBV9 with TRBJ2-3, with D unresolved. CDR3 length: 14 residues. Germline CDR1 reads SGDLS; CDR2 reads YYNGEE. Between the trimmed V and J ends, which lost 0 bases and 6 bases, there was a span of 11 bases. This CDR3 is CASSVDGRADTQYF. DNA of the CDR3: TGTGCCAGCAGCGTAGACGGTCGAGCGGATACGCAGTATTTT.

V usage is TRBV5-1 and J usage is TRBJ2-1; TRBD2 aligns across 9 bases. This CDR3 has 15 residues. Germline-derived CDR1 and CDR2 are SGHRS and YFSETQ. With 0 bases clipped from V and 4 bases from J, the junction kept 2 bases outside the gene matches. CDR3 amino acids: CASSLGLAGYNEQFF. The CDR3 nucleotides read TGCGCCAGCAGCTTGGGGCTAGCGGGATACAATGAGCAGTTCTTC.

The chain carries TRBV14 and TRBJ2-5, with TRBD1 matching over 9 bases. The CDR3 totals 16 residues. The V gene's germline CDR1 is SGHDN and CDR2 FVKESK. V lost 3 bases, J lost 3 bases, and 8 bases stayed unmatched. The CDR3 DNA reads as TGTGCCAGCAGCCAGTACAGACAGGGGGGTAAAGAGACCCAGTACTTC. This translates into CASSQYRQGGKETQYF.

This clone was counted only a few times. The V gene is TRBV7-9, the J gene TRBJ2-7, with D maybe TRBD1 (7 bases). There are 15 residues in the CDR3. Trimming removed 5 bases at V and 3 bases at J, with 17 bases between. The germline V gene encodes CDR1 SEHNR and CDR2 FQNEAQ (reference sequence). The CDR3 is CASSIRAGQNYEQYF. CDR3 coding DNA: TGTGCCAGCAGCATTAGGGCGGGACAGAACTACGAGCAGTACTTC.

Of note for this clone: One junction end does not reproduce the germline sequence, and a read error may be involved. The chain has TRBV7-7 and TRBJ2-1, with unresolved D. This CDR3 has 19 residues. In germline, CDR1 is SSHAT, CDR2 FNYEAQ (reference sequence). As DNA, the CDR3 is TGTGCTAGCAGCTTACGACCCCAACGACTCCTTTCCCCCTACAATGAGCAGTTCTTC. This sequence encodes CASSLRPQRLLSPYNEQFF.

The rearrangement joins TRBV28 to TRBJ2-2; TRBD1 agrees at 10 bases. This CDR3 is 16 amino acids long. Germline CDR1 MDHEN, CDR2 SYDVKM. The V and J ends lost 5 bases and 4 bases, in that order; junction bases with no gene match: 7. The CDR3 loop is CASSLTGGSTTGELFF. The CDR3 DNA follows: TGTGCCAGCAGTCTGACAGGGGGCAGTACCACCGGGGAGCTGTTTTTT. The entire variable domain, with the rest obtained from reference TRBV28 and TRBJ2-2, is as follows: DVKVTQSSRYLVKRTGEKVFLECVQDMDHENMFWYRQDPGLGLRLIYFSYDVKMKEKGDIPEGYSVSREKKERFSLILESASTNQTSMYLCASSLTGGSTTGELFFGEGSRLTVL.

This clone was observed a few times. The rearrangement uses TRBV5-1 and TRBJ1-1; 7 nucleotides line up with TRBD1. After removal of 4 bases from V and 0 bases from J, the junction contained 3 bases not matched to a gene. Germline V gene lookup returns CDR1 SGHRS and CDR2 YFSETQ. This CDR3 region has 14 residues. The CDR3 reads CASSPGTVNTEAFF. The CDR3 bases are TGCGCCAGCAGCCCTGGGACAGTGAACACTGAAGCTTTCTTT.

The DNA of the CDR3 is TGTGCCAGCAGCTTAGGACAGGGGTTCCACGAGCAGTACTTC. This encodes CASSLGQGFHEQYF. V gene TRBV14 combines with J gene TRBJ2-7; 9 bases are a match to TRBD1. Per germline, CDR1 SGHDN and CDR2 FVKESK. The CDR3 totals 14 residues. V trimming: 5 bases; J trimming: 5 bases; junction bases outside the gene matches: 7.

The chain uses TRBV5-1 and TRBJ2-3; TRBD2 matches 7 bases. The CDR3 consists of 15 residues. V shed 3 bases and J 1 base; nucleotides not matched to a gene: 5. Per germline, CDR1 SGHRS and CDR2 YFSETQ. The CDR3 spells CASSWAGEGTDTQYF. CDR3 sequence (DNA): TGCGCCAGCAGCTGGGCGGGAGAGGGCACAGATACGCAGTATTTT.

This clone was seen a handful of times. The V gene is TRBV19, the J gene TRBJ2-7; 11 bases agree with TRBD2. This CDR3 spans 15 amino acids. J gave up 2 bases and V 7 bases, and 7 bases lay outside the gene matches. Per germline, CDR1 LNHDA and CDR2 SQIVND (reference sequence). The CDR3: CASTAGTSGTYEQYF. The CDR3 nucleotides read TGTGCCAGTACCGCCGGGACTAGCGGTACCTACGAGCAGTACTTC.

The chain uses TRBV5-1 and TRBJ2-3; the D gene is possibly TRBD1 (6 bases). The CDR3 is 14 residues long. Germline V lookup: CDR1 SGHRS, CDR2 YFSETQ. V shed 4 bases and J shed 1 base, with 10 bases lying between them. CDR3 coding DNA: TGCGCCAGCAGCGGATCAGGGGGCACAGATACGCAGTATTTT. It specifies CASSGSGGTDTQYF.

This sequence joins TRBV2 and TRBJ2-5, with 8 bases matching TRBD1. This CDR3 contains 15 residues. Germline-derived CDR1 and CDR2 are SNHLY and FYNNEI. The V and J ends lost 6 bases and 1 base, in that order; junction bases with no gene match: 7. Here the CDR3 DNA reads TGTGCCAGCAGACAACAGGGGGGAAGCCAAGAGACCCAGTACTTC. It specifies CASRQQGGSQETQYF.

The CDR3 DNA reads TGTGCCAGCAGCTTGGAACAGCAGAACACTGAAGCTTTCTTT. This encodes CASSLEQQNTEAFF. The V and J genes are TRBV5-5 and TRBJ1-1; no firm D call. CDR3 length: 14 amino acids. V shed 0 bases and J shed 1 base, with 7 bases lying between them. CDR1 SGHKS and CDR2 YYEKEE come from the germline V gene (reference sequence).

The chain couples TRBV11-3 to TRBJ2-3; the D gene is possibly TRBD2 (6 bases). The V and J ends lost 7 bases and 5 bases respectively, with 13 bases between them. CDR3 length: 13 residues. Germline values: CDR1 SGHNT, CDR2 YENEEA. This chain's CDR3 is CASTLGAGDTQYF. In nucleotides, the CDR3 is TGTGCCAGCACCCTGGGAGCGGGAGATACGCAGTATTTT.

The chain carries TRBV28 and TRBJ1-1; D gene unclear. CDR1 and CDR2 (germline): MDHEN, SYDVKM. The V gene lost 7 bases and the J gene lost 4 bases, with 10 bases spanning the gap. The CDR3 consists of 12 residues. CDR3 sequence: CASNEAGTEAFF. In nucleotides, the CDR3 is TGTGCCAGCAACGAGGCCGGCACTGAAGCTTTCTTT.

The V call is TRBV7-9, the J call TRBJ1-1, with D possibly being TRBD1 (6 bases). The V gene lost 2 bases and the J gene lost 1 base, with 8 bases spanning the gap. The length of the CDR3 is 14 residues. Germline loops: CDR1 SEHNR, CDR2 FQNEAQ (reference sequence). In nucleotides, the CDR3 is TGTGCCAGCAGCTTAAGACAGGAGAACACTGAAGCTTTCTTT. Translating gives CASSLRQENTEAFF.

The chain uses TRBV9 and TRBJ2-1; 11 nucleotides match TRBD2. The CDR3 totals 18 residues. After removal of 4 bases from V and 3 bases from J, the junction contained 12 bases not matched to a gene. Per the germline V gene, CDR1 is SGDLS and CDR2 is YYNGEE. The CDR3 sequence is CASSSRGTSGRVYNEQFF. The CDR3, as DNA: TGTGCCAGCAGCTCCCGAGGAACTAGCGGGAGAGTCTACAATGAGCAGTTCTTC.

The chain combines TRBV27 with TRBJ2-3; 9 nucleotides align to TRBD2. CDR1 is MNHEY, CDR2 SMNVEV, per germline (reference sequence). CDR3 length: 15 amino acids. Trimming removed 7 bases from V and 1 base from J; junction bases left unmatched: 6. The CDR3 loop reads CASTGGRAGTDTQYF. The CDR3 nucleotides read TGTGCCAGCACGGGCGGGAGGGCCGGCACAGATACGCAGTATTTT.

The V and J genes are TRBV21-1 and TRBJ1-5; the table gives TRBD1 as D, unverified against the DNA. TRBV21-1 is recorded as a pseudogene. The CDR3 has 20 amino acids. The DNA for the CDR3 is TGTGCCAGCAGCCCCTGCGGGGACAGGGACCCCCCCGGGCGCAATCAGCCCCAGCATTTT. It specifies CASSPCGDRDPPGRNQPQHF.

The chain has TRBV6-5 and TRBJ2-7; 7 bases agree with TRBD1. CDR1 and CDR2 (germline): MNHEY, SVGAGI. With 4 bases clipped from V and 2 bases from J, the junction kept 5 bases outside the gene matches. The CDR3 covers 14 residues. CDR3 sequence: CASSFYRGPYEQYF. Written as DNA, the CDR3 is TGTGCCAGCAGTTTCTACAGGGGTCCCTACGAGCAGTACTTC.

The genes are TRBV13 and TRBJ1-2, with 7 bases matching TRBD1. Germline CDR1 reads PRHDT; CDR2 reads FYEKMQ (reference sequence). V was pared by 2 bases and J by 4 bases, with 10 bases of the junction left unmatched. This CDR3 contains 16 residues. CDR3 bases: TGTGCCAGCAGCTTAAAGATGCACCGGGACAGCTATGGCTACACCTTC. Its translation is CASSLKMHRDSYGYTF. The full variable domain, rest sourced from reference TRBV13 and TRBJ1-2, is AAGVIQSPRHLIKEKRETATLKCYPIPRHDTVYWYQQGPGQDPQFLISFYEKMQSDKGSIPDRFSAQQFSDYHSELNMSSLELGDSALYFCASSLKMHRDSYGYTFGSGTRLTVV.

The V and J genes are TRBV11-3 and TRBJ2-1, with D possibly matching TRBD2 (6 bases). There are 13 residues in the CDR3. The V end was cut by 8 bases, the J end by 5 bases, with 13 bases between. Germline CDR1 reads SGHNT; CDR2 reads YENEEA. CDR3 in amino acids: CASQTGDDNEQFF. The CDR3 coding sequence is TGTGCCAGCCAAACGGGAGACGACAATGAGCAGTTCTTC.

The J gene is TRBJ2-4, the V gene TRBV7-2, with TRBD2 matching 10 bases. Germline-derived CDR1 and CDR2 are SGHTA and FQGNSA. With 2 bases clipped from V and 7 bases from J, the junction kept 5 bases outside the gene matches. The CDR3 is 15 residues long. CDR3 nucleotide sequence: TGTGCCAGCAGCTTATCGCTAGCGGGAGTGAACATTCAGTACTTC. Translation: CASSLSLAGVNIQYF.

This clone has just a few counts. This rearrangement joins TRBV28 to TRBJ2-7; 11 bases are shared with TRBD1. V lost 5 bases, J lost 6 bases, and 9 bases stayed unmatched. CDR1 and CDR2 (germline): MDHEN, SYDVKM. The length of the CDR3 is 15 residues. CDR3 residues: CASSSPGQGGPEQYF. DNA of the CDR3: TGTGCCAGCAGTAGTCCGGGACAGGGGGGTCCCGAGCAGTACTTC. Full variable domain (rest looked up from reference TRBV28 and TRBJ2-7): DVKVTQSSRYLVKRTGEKVFLECVQDMDHENMFWYRQDPGLGLRLIYFSYDVKMKEKGDIPEGYSVSREKKERFSLILESASTNQTSMYLCASSSPGQGGPEQYFGPGTRLTVT.

This clone has a handful of counts. V is TRBV2 and J is TRBJ1-2; 7 bases fit TRBD1. Germline V gene sequence: CDR1 SNHLY, CDR2 FYNNEI. Unmatched junction bases numbered 0, after V lost 1 base and J lost 4 bases. CDR3 length: 13 residues. CDR3 sequence reads: CASSEGDSYGYTF. The CDR3 DNA is TGTGCCAGCAGTGAAGGGGACAGCTATGGCTACACCTTC. The full variable domain, with the rest looked up from reference TRBV2 and TRBJ1-2, is EPEVTQTPSHQVTQMGQEVILRCVPISNHLYFYWYRQILGQKVEFLVSFYNNEISEKSEIFDDQFSVERPDGSNFTLKIRSTKLEDSAMYFCASSEGDSYGYTFGSGTRLTVV.

In its sample, this clone was seen a few times. The CDR3 here is CASVLAGGPYEQYF. DNA for the CDR3: TGTGCCAGCGTCTTAGCGGGAGGCCCCTACGAGCAGTACTTC. The chain links TRBV28 to TRBJ2-7; the match to TRBD2 covers 10 bases. Trimming removed 8 bases from V and 2 bases from J; junction bases left unmatched: 6. CDR1 is MDHEN and CDR2 is SYDVKM in the germline V gene. CDR3 length: 14 amino acids.